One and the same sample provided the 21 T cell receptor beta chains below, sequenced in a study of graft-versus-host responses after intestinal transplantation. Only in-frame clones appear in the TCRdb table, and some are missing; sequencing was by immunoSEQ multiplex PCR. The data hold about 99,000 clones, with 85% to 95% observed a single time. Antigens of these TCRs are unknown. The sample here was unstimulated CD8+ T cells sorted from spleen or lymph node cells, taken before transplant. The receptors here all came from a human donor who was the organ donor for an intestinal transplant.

CDR3 sequence reads: CASSLTSGRGAYEQYF. The CDR3 coding sequence is TGTGCCAGCAGCTTAACATCTGGGCGGGGAGCCTACGAGCAGTACTTC. The rearrangement links TRBV7-8 to TRBJ2-7; tentative D call: TRBD2 (6 bases). V was pared by 2 bases and J by 2 bases, with 16 bases between. The CDR3 runs 16 residues. Germline assignment: CDR1 SGHVS and CDR2 FQNEAQ. Full variable domain (outside the CDR3, taken from reference TRBV7-8 and TRBJ2-7): GAGVSQSPRYKVAKRGQDVALRCDPISGHVSLFWYQQALGQGPEFLTYFQNEAQLDKSGLPSDRFFAERPEGSVSTLKIQRTQQEDSAVYLCASSLTSGRGAYEQYFGPGTRLTVT.

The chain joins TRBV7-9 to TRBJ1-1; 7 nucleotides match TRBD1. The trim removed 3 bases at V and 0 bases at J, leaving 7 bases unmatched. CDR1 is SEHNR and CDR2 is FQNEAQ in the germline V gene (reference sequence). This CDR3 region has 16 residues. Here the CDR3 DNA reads TGTGCCAGCAGCTTGAGCCCGGGACAGATGAACACTGAAGCTTTCTTT. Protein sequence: CASSLSPGQMNTEAFF. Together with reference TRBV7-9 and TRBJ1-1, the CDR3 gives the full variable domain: DTGVSQNPRHKITKRGQNVTFRCDPISEHNRLYWYRQTLGQGPEFLTYFQNEAQLEKSRLLSDRFSAERPKGSFSTLEIQRTEQGDSAMYLCASSLSPGQMNTEAFFGQGTRLTVV.

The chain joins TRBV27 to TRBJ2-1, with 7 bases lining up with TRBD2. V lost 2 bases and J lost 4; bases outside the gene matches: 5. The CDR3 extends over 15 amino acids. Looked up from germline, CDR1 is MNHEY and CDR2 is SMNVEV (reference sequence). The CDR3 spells CASSLRVGGYNEQFF. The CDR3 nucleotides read TGTGCCAGCAGTTTAAGGGTGGGAGGGTACAATGAGCAGTTCTTC.

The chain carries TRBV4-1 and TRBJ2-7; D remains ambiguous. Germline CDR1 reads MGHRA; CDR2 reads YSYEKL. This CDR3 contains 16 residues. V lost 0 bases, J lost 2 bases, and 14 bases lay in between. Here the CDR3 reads CASSQDNDGAAYEQYF. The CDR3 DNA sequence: TGCGCCAGCAGCCAAGATAATGACGGAGCAGCCTACGAGCAGTACTTC.

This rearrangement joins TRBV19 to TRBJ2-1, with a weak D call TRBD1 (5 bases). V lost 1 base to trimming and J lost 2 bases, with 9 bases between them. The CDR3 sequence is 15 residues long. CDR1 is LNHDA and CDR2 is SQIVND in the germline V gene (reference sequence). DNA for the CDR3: TGTGCCAGTAGTATAGGAGTAGGGGCCTACAATGAGCAGTTCTTC. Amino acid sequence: CASSIGVGAYNEQFF.

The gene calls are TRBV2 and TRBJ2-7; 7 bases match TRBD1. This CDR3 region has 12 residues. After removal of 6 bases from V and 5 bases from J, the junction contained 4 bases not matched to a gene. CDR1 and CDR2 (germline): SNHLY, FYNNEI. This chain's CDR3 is CASRETGNEQYF. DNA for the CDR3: TGTGCCAGCAGGGAGACAGGGAACGAGCAGTACTTC.

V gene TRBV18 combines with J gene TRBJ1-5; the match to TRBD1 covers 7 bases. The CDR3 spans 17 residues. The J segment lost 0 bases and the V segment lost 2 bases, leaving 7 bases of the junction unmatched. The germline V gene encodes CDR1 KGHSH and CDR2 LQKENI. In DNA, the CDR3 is TGTGCCAGCTCACCAATTCCAGGGGGTGATAGCAATCAGCCCCAGCATTTT. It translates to CASSPIPGGDSNQPQHF.

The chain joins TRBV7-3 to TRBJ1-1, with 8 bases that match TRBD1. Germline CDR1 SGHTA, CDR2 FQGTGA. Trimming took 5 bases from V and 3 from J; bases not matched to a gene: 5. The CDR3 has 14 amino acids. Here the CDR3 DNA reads TGTGCCAGCAGCGACAGGGGTGGGTACACTGAAGCTTTCTTT. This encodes CASSDRGGYTEAFF.

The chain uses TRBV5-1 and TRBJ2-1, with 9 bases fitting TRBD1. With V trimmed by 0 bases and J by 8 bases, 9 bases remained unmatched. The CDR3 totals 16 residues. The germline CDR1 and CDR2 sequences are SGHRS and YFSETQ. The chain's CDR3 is CASSLETGTGWHEQFF. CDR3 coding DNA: TGCGCCAGCAGCTTGGAGACCGGGACAGGGTGGCATGAGCAGTTCTTC.

This CDR3 reads CASSLVGRGSGYEQYF. The CDR3 bases are TGTGCCAGCAGCTTAGTCGGGCGGGGGTCGGGCTACGAGCAGTACTTC. The V and J genes are TRBV7-9 and TRBJ2-7, with 7 bases lining up with TRBD2. The CDR3 covers 16 residues. CDR1 and CDR2 from the germline V gene are SEHNR and FQNEAQ (reference sequence). The V segment lost 1 base and the J segment 3 bases; nucleotides outside the gene matches: 9.

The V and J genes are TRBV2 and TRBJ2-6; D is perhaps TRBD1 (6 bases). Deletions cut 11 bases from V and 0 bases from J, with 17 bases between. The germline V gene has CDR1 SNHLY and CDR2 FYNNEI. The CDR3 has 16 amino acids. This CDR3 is CAGTNTGNSGANVLTF. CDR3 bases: TGTGCCGGAACAAATACAGGGAACTCTGGGGCCAACGTCCTGACTTTC.

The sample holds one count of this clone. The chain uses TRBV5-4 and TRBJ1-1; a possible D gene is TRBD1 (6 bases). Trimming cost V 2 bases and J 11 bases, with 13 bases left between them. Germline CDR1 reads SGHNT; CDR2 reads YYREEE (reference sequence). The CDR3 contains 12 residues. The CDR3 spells CASSLLGTPAFF. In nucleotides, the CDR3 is TGTGCCAGCAGCTTACTGGGGACACCGGCTTTCTTT.

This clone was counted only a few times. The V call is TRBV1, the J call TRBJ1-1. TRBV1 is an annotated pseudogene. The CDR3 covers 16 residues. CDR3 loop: CTSSQDIGRANTEAFF. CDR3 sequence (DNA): TGCACCAGCAGCCAAGATATAGGGCGGGCTAACACTGAAGCTTTCTTT.

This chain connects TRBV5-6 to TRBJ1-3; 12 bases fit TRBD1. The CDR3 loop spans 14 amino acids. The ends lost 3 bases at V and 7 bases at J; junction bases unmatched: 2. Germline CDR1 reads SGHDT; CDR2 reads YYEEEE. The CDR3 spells CASSWGTGGNTIYF. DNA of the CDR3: TGTGCCAGCAGCTGGGGGACAGGGGGCAACACCATATATTTT. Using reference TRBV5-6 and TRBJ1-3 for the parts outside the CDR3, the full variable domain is DAGVTQSPTHLIKTRGQQVTLRCSPKSGHDTVSWYQQALGQGPQFIFQYYEEEERQRGNFPDRFSGHQFPNYSSELNVNALLLGDSALYLCASSWGTGGNTIYFGEGSWLTVV.

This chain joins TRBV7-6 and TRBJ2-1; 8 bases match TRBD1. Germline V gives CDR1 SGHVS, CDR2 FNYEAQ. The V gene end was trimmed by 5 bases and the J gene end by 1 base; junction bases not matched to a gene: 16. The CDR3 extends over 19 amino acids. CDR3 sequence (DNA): TGTGCCAGCAGCGGGGGACAGGCCCCGTTACGAGGTTCCTACAATGAGCAGTTCTTC. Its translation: CASSGGQAPLRGSYNEQFF.

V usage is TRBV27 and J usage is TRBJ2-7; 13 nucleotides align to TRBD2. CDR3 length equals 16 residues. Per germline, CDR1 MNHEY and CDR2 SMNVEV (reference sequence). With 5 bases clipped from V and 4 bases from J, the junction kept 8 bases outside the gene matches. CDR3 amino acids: CASSPRGLAGEYEQYF. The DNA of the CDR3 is TGTGCCAGCAGTCCCCGCGGACTAGCGGGAGAGTACGAGCAGTACTTC.

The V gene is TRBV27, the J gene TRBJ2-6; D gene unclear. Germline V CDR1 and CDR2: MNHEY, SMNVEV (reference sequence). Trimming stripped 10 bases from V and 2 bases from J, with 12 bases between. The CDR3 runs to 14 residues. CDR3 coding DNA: TGTGCCACGGGTGGCCCCACTGGGGCCAACGTCCTGACTTTC. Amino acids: CATGGPTGANVLTF.

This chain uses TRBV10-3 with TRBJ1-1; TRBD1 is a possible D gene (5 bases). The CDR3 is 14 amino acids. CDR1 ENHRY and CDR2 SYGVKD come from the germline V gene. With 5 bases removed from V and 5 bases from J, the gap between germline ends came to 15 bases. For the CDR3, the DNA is TGTGCCATCAGTAAACAACAGGAATATACTGAAGCTTTCTTT. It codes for CAISKQQEYTEAFF.

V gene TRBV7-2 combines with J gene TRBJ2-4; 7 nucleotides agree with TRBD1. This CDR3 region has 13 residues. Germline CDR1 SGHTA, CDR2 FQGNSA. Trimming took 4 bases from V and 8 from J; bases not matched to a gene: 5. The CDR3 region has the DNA TGTGCCAGCAGCTCCCGGGACAGTTACATTCAGTACTTC. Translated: CASSSRDSYIQYF.

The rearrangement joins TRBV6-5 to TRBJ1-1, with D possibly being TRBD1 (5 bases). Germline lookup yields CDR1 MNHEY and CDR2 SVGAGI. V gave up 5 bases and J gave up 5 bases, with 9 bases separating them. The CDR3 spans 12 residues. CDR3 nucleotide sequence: TGTGCCAGCAGTCCCTACAGGACTGAAGCTTTCTTT. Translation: CASSPYRTEAFF.

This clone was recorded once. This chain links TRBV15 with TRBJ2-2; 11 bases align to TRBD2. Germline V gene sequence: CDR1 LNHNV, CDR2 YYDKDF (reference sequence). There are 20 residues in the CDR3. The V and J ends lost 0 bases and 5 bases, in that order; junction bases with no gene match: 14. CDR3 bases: TGTGCCACCAGCAGAGATTGGCTAGCGGGGGGAGGGTGGTTGACCGGGGAGCTGTTTTTT. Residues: CATSRDWLAGGGWLTGELFF.